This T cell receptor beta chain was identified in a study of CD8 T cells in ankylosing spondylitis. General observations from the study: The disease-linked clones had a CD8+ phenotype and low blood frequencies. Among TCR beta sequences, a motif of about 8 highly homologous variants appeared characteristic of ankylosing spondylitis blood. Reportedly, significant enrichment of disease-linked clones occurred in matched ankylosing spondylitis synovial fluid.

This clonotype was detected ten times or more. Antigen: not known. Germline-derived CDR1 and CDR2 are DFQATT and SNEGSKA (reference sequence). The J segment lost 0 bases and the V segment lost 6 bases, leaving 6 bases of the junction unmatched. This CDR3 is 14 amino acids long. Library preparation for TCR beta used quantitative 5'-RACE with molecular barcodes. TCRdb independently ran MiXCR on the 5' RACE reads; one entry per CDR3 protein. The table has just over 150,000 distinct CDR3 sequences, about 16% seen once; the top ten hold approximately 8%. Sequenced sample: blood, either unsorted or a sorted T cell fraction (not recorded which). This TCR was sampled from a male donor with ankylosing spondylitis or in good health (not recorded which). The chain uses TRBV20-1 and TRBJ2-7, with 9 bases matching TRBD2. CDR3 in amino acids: CSAVTSGYSYEQYF. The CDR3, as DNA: TGCAGTGCGGTCACTAGCGGGTACTCCTACGAGCAGTACTTC.